This T cell receptor (beta chain) was recovered during a study of blood T cell repertoires in COVID-19. Study at large: The United States, Italy and Spain provided the acute and convalescent COVID-19 samples. Sources were T cells, B-cell-depleted T cells, or PBMCs; the material itself was cDNA or gDNA.

Germline values: CDR1 MNHNY, CDR2 SVGAGI (reference sequence). Trimming took 8 bases from V and 4 from J, leaving 14 bases between them. The CDR3 runs to 14 residues. In the original workflow: Cell counts per sample came from amplifying reference gene primers. TCRdb's copy holds only in-frame clones and misses some; the assay was immunoSEQ multiplex PCR. The V and J calls and clone size are taken from that table; D and trimming were inferred from the DNA. This table has 250,000 to 350,000 clones, 75% to 90% appearing once. The sample was peripheral blood. The receptor's source is a woman in her thirties or forties who had recovered from COVID-19. This chain joins TRBV6-6 and TRBJ2-2; unclear D gene. The CDR3 region is CASGGGSGTGELFF. The DNA for the CDR3 is TGTGCCAGCGGCGGTGGCTCTGGCACCGGGGAGCTGTTTTTT.